These T cell receptor beta chains were read from a single sample in a study of T-cell memory formation after mild COVID-19. Each CDR3 protein gets one entry after TCRdb re-called the 5' RACE reads with MiXCR. The table lists some 290,000 distinct CDR3 sequences, about 16% of them singletons. The source material was PBMCs or a T cell subset sorted from them (not recorded which). The receptors were sampled from a man aged 18 to 29 who had mild COVID-19 (a few samples of this study predate the infection). Cell type and time point are not known. The CDR3 runs from the conserved cysteine through the conserved F or W. The order of the fields is D gene, V gene, J gene, clone size, CDR3 protein, CDR3 DNA. A D gene is named only where the DNA matches it firmly. The listing skips clone size in some rows; elsewhere it reads once, few, many or a size class.

D gene: TRBD1; V gene: TRBV10-3; J gene: TRBJ2-3; clone size: many; CDR3 protein: CAIKGRGTDTQYF; CDR3 DNA: TGTGCCATCAAGGGCAGGGGGACAGATACGCAGTATTTT
D gene: TRBD2; V gene: TRBV7-2; J gene: TRBJ2-1; clone size: many; CDR3 protein: CASSLATQAGGGEQFF; CDR3 DNA: TGTGCCAGCAGCTTAGCGACGCAAGCGGGGGGGGGTGAGCAGTTCTTC
D gene: -; V gene: TRBV27; J gene: TRBJ1-6; clone size: -; CDR3 protein: CASSLDPRTPLHF; CDR3 DNA: TGTGCCAGCAGTTTGGACCCGAGGACACCCCTCCACTTT
D gene: -; V gene: TRBV5-8; J gene: TRBJ1-1; clone size: few; CDR3 protein: CASSFGVLNTEAFF; CDR3 DNA: TGTGCCAGCAGCTTCGGGGTTTTGAACACTGAAGCTTTCTTT
D gene: -; V gene: TRBV19; J gene: TRBJ2-5; clone size: -; CDR3 protein: CASSAIGETQYF; CDR3 DNA: TGTGCCAGTAGTGCCATAGGAGAGACCCAGTACTTC
D gene: -; V gene: TRBV4-1; J gene: TRBJ1-5; clone size: -; CDR3 protein: CASSQGSLGQPQHF; CDR3 DNA: TGCGCCAGCAGCCAAGGGTCCCTGGGTCAGCCCCAGCATTTT
D gene: TRBD1; V gene: TRBV19; J gene: TRBJ2-1; clone size: -; CDR3 protein: CASSNAGGSDEQFF; CDR3 DNA: TGTGCCAGTAGTAATGCAGGGGGCTCGGATGAGCAGTTCTTC
D gene: TRBD2; V gene: TRBV6-5; J gene: TRBJ2-3; clone size: -; CDR3 protein: CASSWTSGYDGTQYF; CDR3 DNA: TGTGCCAGCAGTTGGACTAGCGGGTACGACGGGACGCAGTATTTT
D gene: -; V gene: TRBV9; J gene: TRBJ1-6; clone size: -; CDR3 protein: CASSARVDNSPLHF; CDR3 DNA: TGTGCCAGCAGCGCCAGGGTAGACAATTCACCCCTCCACTTT
D gene: -; V gene: TRBV7-9; J gene: TRBJ2-3; clone size: few; CDR3 protein: CASSFGGVRTDTQYF; CDR3 DNA: TGTGCCAGCAGCTTTGGCGGGGTTCGCACAGATACGCAGTATTTT
D gene: -; V gene: TRBV7-2; J gene: TRBJ2-5; clone size: few; CDR3 protein: CASSSMDLPWHLQETQYF; CDR3 DNA: TGTGCCAGCAGCTCGATGGACCTCCCGTGGCACTTACAAGAGACCCAGTACTTC
D gene: -; V gene: TRBV12-3/TRBV12-4; J gene: TRBJ2-7; clone size: many; CDR3 protein: CASSFSSHTSYEQYF; CDR3 DNA: TGTGCCAGCAGTTTTTCCAGCCACACATCCTACGAGCAGTACTTC
D gene: -; V gene: TRBV3-1; J gene: TRBJ2-5; clone size: -; CDR3 protein: CASEAGPGVETQYF; CDR3 DNA: TGTGCCAGCGAAGCGGGCCCGGGTGTGGAGACCCAGTACTTC
D gene: -; V gene: TRBV15; J gene: TRBJ1-1; clone size: many; CDR3 protein: CATSRAGANTEAFF; CDR3 DNA: TGTGCCACCAGCAGAGCCGGGGCTAACACTGAAGCTTTCTTT
D gene: -; V gene: TRBV12-3/TRBV12-4; J gene: TRBJ1-2; clone size: -; CDR3 protein: CASSSQGRPGYGYTF; CDR3 DNA: TGTGCCAGCAGTTCTCAGGGACGCCCTGGGTATGGCTACACCTTC
D gene: -; V gene: TRBV7-8; J gene: TRBJ1-2; clone size: -; CDR3 protein: CASTPDQGSGGYTF; CDR3 DNA: TGTGCCAGCACCCCCGATCAGGGATCCGGTGGCTACACCTTC
D gene: -; V gene: TRBV6-1; J gene: TRBJ2-3; clone size: few; CDR3 protein: CASSEFGPHTDTQYF; CDR3 DNA: TGTGCCAGCAGTGAATTTGGGCCACACACAGATACGCAGTATTTT
D gene: -; V gene: TRBV12-3/TRBV12-4; J gene: TRBJ1-2; clone size: -; CDR3 protein: CASSLAVGSSQEGYGYTF; CDR3 DNA: TGTGCCAGCAGTTTAGCTGTTGGGTCGAGTCAGGAGGGCTATGGCTACACCTTC
D gene: TRBD2; V gene: TRBV6-5; J gene: TRBJ2-1; clone size: -; CDR3 protein: CASIATGGSYNEQFF; CDR3 DNA: TGTGCCAGCATCGCGACGGGGGGCTCCTACAATGAGCAGTTCTTC
D gene: -; V gene: TRBV6-6; J gene: TRBJ2-7; clone size: -; CDR3 protein: CASGRPTGSYSYEQYF; CDR3 DNA: TGTGCCAGCGGCCGACCCACAGGGAGCTACTCCTACGAGCAGTACTTC
D gene: TRBD1; V gene: TRBV18; J gene: TRBJ2-1; clone size: few; CDR3 protein: CASSTDRGSYNEQFF; CDR3 DNA: TGTGCCAGCTCGACTGACAGGGGGTCCTACAATGAGCAGTTCTTC
D gene: -; V gene: TRBV6-5; J gene: TRBJ1-1; clone size: many; CDR3 protein: CASSYSGGNTEAFF; CDR3 DNA: TGTGCCAGCAGTTACTCAGGGGGGAACACTGAAGCTTTCTTT
D gene: TRBD1; V gene: TRBV29-1; J gene: TRBJ2-1; clone size: few; CDR3 protein: CSDSRQGEWEQFF; CDR3 DNA: TGCAGCGACAGCCGACAGGGGGAATGGGAGCAGTTCTTC
D gene: -; V gene: TRBV15; J gene: TRBJ2-5; clone size: -; CDR3 protein: CATSRDLKETQYF; CDR3 DNA: TGTGCCACCAGCAGAGATCTTAAAGAGACCCAGTACTTC
D gene: -; V gene: TRBV15; J gene: TRBJ1-2; clone size: few; CDR3 protein: CATSRVPPREYGYTF; CDR3 DNA: TGTGCCACCAGCAGAGTTCCCCCCCGGGAATATGGCTACACCTTC
D gene: TRBD1; V gene: TRBV4-2; J gene: TRBJ1-2; clone size: few; CDR3 protein: CASSQGSGGIGYTF; CDR3 DNA: TGTGCCAGCAGCCAAGGCTCAGGGGGAATCGGCTACACCTTC